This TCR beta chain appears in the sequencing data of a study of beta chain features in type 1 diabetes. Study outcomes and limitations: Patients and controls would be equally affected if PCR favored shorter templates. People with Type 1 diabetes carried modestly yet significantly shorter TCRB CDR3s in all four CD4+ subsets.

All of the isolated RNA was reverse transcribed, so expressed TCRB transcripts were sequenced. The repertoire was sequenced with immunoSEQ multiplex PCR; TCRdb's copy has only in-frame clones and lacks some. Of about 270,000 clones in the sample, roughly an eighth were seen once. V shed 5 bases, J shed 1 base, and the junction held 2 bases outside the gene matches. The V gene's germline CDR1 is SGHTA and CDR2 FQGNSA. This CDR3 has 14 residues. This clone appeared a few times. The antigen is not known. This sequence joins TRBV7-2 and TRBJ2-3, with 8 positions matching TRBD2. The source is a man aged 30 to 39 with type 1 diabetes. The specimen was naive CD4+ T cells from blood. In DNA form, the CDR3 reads TGTGCCAGCAGCCTGACTAGCGGCACAGATACGCAGTATTTT. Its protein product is CASSLTSGTDTQYF.